These 6 T cell receptor beta chains came from one sample sequenced in a study of post-analysis software for immune sequencing data. Every TCR beta cDNA library bore unique molecular identifiers. TCRdb recomputed calls from the PCR reads with MiXCR, one row per CDR3 protein. The table has some 450,000 distinct CDR3 sequences, roughly 45% seen once; the top ten hold about 12%. Points from the study as a whole: Patients showed TRBV5-6, TRBV5-1 and TRBV20-1 among five TRBV segments more frequent than in controls.

No cognate antigen is known for these TCRs. Sequencing was done on a sample of blood. The receptors come from a girl aged 10-17 years with multiple sclerosis.

The chain uses TRBV28 and TRBJ1-1; 7 positions match TRBD1. The V gene end was trimmed by 6 bases and the J gene end by 2 bases; junction bases not matched to a gene: 6. This CDR3 has 14 amino acids. Germline CDR1 reads MDHEN; CDR2 reads SYDVKM. The CDR3 spells CASRPGTVNTEAFF. CDR3 DNA: TGTGCCAGCAGACCCGGGACAGTTAACACTGAAGCTTTCTTT.

In DNA, the CDR3 is TGTGCCAGCAGTGCGAGACAGGGGATTGAATACGAGCAGTACTTC. Residues: CASSARQGIEYEQYF. This chain links TRBV27 with TRBJ2-7, with TRBD1 identical over 8 bases. With V trimmed by 5 bases and J by 4 bases, 10 bases remained unmatched. From germline, CDR1 is MNHEY and CDR2 SMNVEV (reference sequence). The CDR3 has 15 amino acids.

This clonotype was detected a few times. This sequence joins TRBV28 and TRBJ2-7; D remains ambiguous. Germline V gives CDR1 MDHEN, CDR2 SYDVKM. The CDR3 has 15 residues. V was trimmed by 3 bases and J by 7 bases, leaving 19 bases between them. As DNA, the CDR3 is TGTGCCAGCAGTTTGCTAGGAGATGGGCTACTGGAGCAGTACTTC. Its protein product is CASSLLGDGLLEQYF.

The chain is built from TRBV24-1 and TRBJ2-1, with D maybe TRBD1 (5 bases). Deletions cut 6 bases from V and 0 bases from J, with 8 bases between. There are 14 residues in the CDR3. From germline, CDR1 is KGHDR and CDR2 SFDVKD. CDR3 sequence (DNA): TGTGCCACCAGTCACAGGAGCTCCTACAATGAGCAGTTCTTC. This codes for CATSHRSSYNEQFF.

This clonotype was counted between two and nine times. V usage is TRBV7-2 and J usage is TRBJ2-7, with TRBD2 as a possible D gene (6 bases). The CDR3 totals 13 residues. The V end lost 1 base, the J end lost 3 bases, and 7 bases lay between the germline ends. Germline V gene lookup returns CDR1 SGHTA and CDR2 FQGNSA. This CDR3 reads CASSLVEGYEQYF. The CDR3 DNA reads as TGTGCCAGCAGCTTAGTGGAGGGCTACGAGCAGTACTTC. Full variable domain (outside the CDR3, taken from reference TRBV7-2 and TRBJ2-7): GAGVSQSPSNKVTEKGKDVELRCDPISGHTALYWYRQSLGQGLEFLIYFQGNSAPDKSGLPSDRFSAERTGGSVSTLTIQRTQQEDSAVYLCASSLVEGYEQYFGPGTRLTVT.

The gene calls are TRBV20-1 and TRBJ2-7; 8 bases fit TRBD1. The trim removed 7 bases at V and 9 bases at J, leaving 14 bases unmatched. The CDR3 has 13 amino acids. Germline CDR1 reads DFQATT; CDR2 reads SNEGSKA (reference sequence). CDR3 sequence reads: CSVTDRALRGQYF. The DNA of the CDR3 is TGCAGTGTCACGGACAGGGCCCTACGAGGGCAGTACTTC.